These 30 T cell receptor beta chains came from one sample sequenced in a study of cytomegalovirus exposure and HLA in healthy donors. The PCR used 60 Vbeta and 13 Jbeta primers. Assay used: immunoSEQ multiplex PCR; TCRdb lists only in-frame clones, some missing. This table has more than 85,000 clones, roughly 15% appearing once. Sequencing was done on a sample of PBMCs. The receptors shown here come from a female donor in good health and CMV-seronegative.

This sequence joins TRBV5-6 and TRBJ2-5; the D is unclear. Trimming cost V 8 bases and J 2 bases, with 4 bases left between them. The CDR3 spans 10 residues. Germline values: CDR1 SGHDT, CDR2 YYEEEE. The CDR3 DNA sequence: TGTGCCAGAACACAAGAGACCCAGTACTTC. Translated: CARTQETQYF.

The chain has TRBV7-8 and TRBJ2-5; 7 bases align to TRBD1. The end of the DNA aligns better with TRBJ2-7, so the J call may be wrong. The CDR3 is 15 amino acids. Germline CDR1 and CDR2: SGHVS and FQNEAQ. As DNA, the CDR3 is TGTGCCAGCAGCTTAAAGACAGGGAACTTTTACGAGCAGTACTTC. Protein product: CASSLKTGNFYEQYF.

This clone was counted between two and nine times. This sequence joins TRBV6-5 and TRBJ2-7, with TRBD1 matching over 8 bases. The germline V gene encodes CDR1 MNHEY and CDR2 SVGAGI. The length of the CDR3 is 14 residues. V shed 6 bases, J shed 5 bases, and the junction held 9 bases outside the gene matches. CDR3 bases: TGTGCCAGCAGCTTGGGGACAGGCCTGGACGAGCAGTACTTC. The encoded protein is CASSLGTGLDEQYF.

V gene TRBV30 combines with J gene TRBJ2-7; maybe TRBD2 (5 bases). This CDR3 has 15 amino acids. Germline V CDR1 and CDR2: GTSNPN, SVGIG (reference sequence). V was trimmed by 5 bases and J by 2 bases, leaving 19 bases between them. CDR3 sequence (DNA): TGTGCCTGGGGCTCCGAGGCCGGGATAGCCTACGAGCAGTACTTC. It encodes CAWGSEAGIAYEQYF. The full variable domain, with the rest looked up from reference TRBV30 and TRBJ2-7, is SQTIHQWPATLVQPVGSPLSLECTVEGTSNPNLYWYRQAAGRGLQLLFYSVGIGQISSEVPQNLSASRPQDRQFILSSKKLLLSDSGFYLCAWGSEAGIAYEQYFGPGTRLTVT.

This clone appeared a few times. The rearrangement links TRBV19 to TRBJ2-1, with TRBD1 identical over 9 bases. The V gene's germline CDR1 is LNHDA and CDR2 SQIVND (reference sequence). This CDR3 comprises 17 residues. J was trimmed by 7 bases and V by 6 bases; bases with no gene match: 16. CDR3 region: CASSTSLNPGQGNEQFF. CDR3 in DNA: TGTGCCAGTAGCACGAGCCTTAATCCGGGACAGGGAAATGAGCAGTTCTTC.

This chain's CDR3 is CASSLTTGVRDTQYF. The CDR3 DNA follows: TGCGCCAGCAGCCTGACGACAGGGGTGCGAGATACGCAGTATTTT. The chain joins TRBV5-1 to TRBJ2-3; the match to TRBD1 covers 8 bases. Trimming removed 4 bases from V and 5 bases from J; junction bases left unmatched: 9. In germline, CDR1 is SGHRS, CDR2 YFSETQ. The CDR3 extends over 15 amino acids.

CDR3 in DNA: TGTGCCAGCAGTTTAACAGGATGGAATAGCAATCAGCCCCAGCATTTT. Protein sequence: CASSLTGWNSNQPQHF. V and J are TRBV27 and TRBJ1-5; weak D call: TRBD1 (5 bases). V was shortened by 2 bases and J by 0 bases, with 11 bases between the two germline ends. CDR3 size: 16 residues. Germline V gene sequence: CDR1 MNHEY, CDR2 SMNVEV (reference sequence).

This chain uses TRBV7-3 with TRBJ2-2, with D maybe TRBD2 (6 bases). The V gene's germline CDR1 is SGHTA and CDR2 FQGTGA. V dropped 7 bases and J dropped 5 bases, with 14 bases sitting between them. The CDR3 length is 14 residues. CDR3 region: CASTYQAGTGELFF. For the CDR3, the DNA is TGTGCCAGCACCTACCAGGCGGGGACCGGGGAGCTGTTTTTT.

The chain uses TRBV6-5 and TRBJ2-7, with 12 bases identical to TRBD2. The J segment lost 5 bases and the V segment lost 6 bases, leaving 8 bases of the junction unmatched. This CDR3 is 15 amino acids long. Germline CDR1 MNHEY, CDR2 SVGAGI. DNA for the CDR3: TGTGCCAGCAGGGCACTAGCGGGAGGATCCCACGAGCAGTACTTC. Translated: CASRALAGGSHEQYF.

The CDR3 protein is CASSALAGVLYEQYF. CDR3 coding DNA: TGCGCCAGCAGCGCACTAGCGGGGGTCCTTTACGAGCAGTACTTC. This sequence joins TRBV5-1 and TRBJ2-5; 11 positions match TRBD2. The closer fit of TRBJ2-7 to the DNA end suggests the J call may be wrong. In germline, CDR1 is SGHRS, CDR2 YFSETQ. The CDR3 sequence is 15 residues long.

This clone showed up just a few times. DNA for the CDR3: TGTGCCAGTAGTAAGGGGGCCGGCTACGAGCAGTACTTC. Translation gives CASSKGAGYEQYF. The gene calls are TRBV19 and TRBJ2-7; 7 bases line up with TRBD1. From germline, CDR1 is LNHDA and CDR2 SQIVND (reference sequence). V trimming: 4 bases; J trimming: 3 bases; junction bases outside the gene matches: 3. The CDR3 consists of 13 residues.

The V call is TRBV5-6, the J call TRBJ2-1, with D possibly TRBD2 on 6 matching bases. Trimming left V 3 bases short and J 2 bases short, with 15 bases between. The CDR3 is 16 amino acids. Germline values: CDR1 SGHDT, CDR2 YYEEEE. CDR3 region: CASSSTSTLPYNEQFF. CDR3 nucleotide sequence: TGTGCCAGCAGCTCGACTAGTACTCTCCCCTACAATGAGCAGTTCTTC.

The gene calls are TRBV15 and TRBJ2-7, with a weak D call TRBD2 (5 bases). This CDR3 has 16 amino acids. Trimming cost V 0 bases and J 7 bases, with 19 bases left between them. The germline gives CDR1 LNHNV, CDR2 YYDKDF (reference sequence). In DNA form, the CDR3 reads TGTGCCACCAGCAGAGAACGTCCGAGGGCTCTACATGAGCAGTACTTC. It is translated as CATSRERPRALHEQYF.

The chain employs TRBV29-1 and TRBJ2-1; 12 bases fit TRBD2. Per germline, CDR1 SQVTM and CDR2 ANQGSEA. After removal of 3 bases from V and 2 bases from J, the junction contained 14 bases not matched to a gene. The CDR3 spans 19 residues. As DNA, the CDR3 is TGCAGCGTTGACCCAGATGAGACTAGCGGGAGTTTACCCTACAATGAGCAGTTCTTC. This translates into CSVDPDETSGSLPYNEQFF.

This clone was counted only a few times. The CDR3 reads CAISVDRGRYGYTF. DNA for the CDR3: TGTGCCATCAGCGTCGACAGGGGGCGCTATGGCTACACCTTC. The chain carries TRBV10-3 and TRBJ1-2, with TRBD1 matching 10 bases. In germline, CDR1 is ENHRY, CDR2 SYGVKD. The CDR3 runs to 14 residues. J lost 4 bases, V lost 6 bases, and 5 bases had no gene match.

The chain uses TRBV30 and TRBJ1-2; D may be TRBD1 (5 bases). Trimming took off 1 base at V and 6 bases at J, with 12 bases between the two ends. The CDR3 is 13 residues long. The V gene's germline CDR1 is GTSNPN and CDR2 SVGIG (reference sequence). CDR3 region: CAWSGGARHGYTF. CDR3 DNA: TGTGCCTGGAGTGGCGGGGCGCGGCATGGCTACACCTTC. Supplemented by reference TRBV30 and TRBJ1-2, the full variable domain reads SQTIHQWPATLVQPVGSPLSLECTVEGTSNPNLYWYRQAAGRGLQLLFYSVGIGQISSEVPQNLSASRPQDRQFILSSKKLLLSDSGFYLCAWSGGARHGYTFGSGTRLTVV.

This clone was detected a few times. The chain links TRBV11-2 to TRBJ1-1, with 12 bases that match TRBD1. Germline assignment: CDR1 SGHAT and CDR2 FQNNGV. There are 16 residues in the CDR3. J lost 4 bases, V lost 5 bases, and 8 bases had no gene match. The CDR3 region has the DNA TGTGCCAGCAGCACCGGGACAGGGGGCCTAAGCACTGAAGCTTTCTTT. Amino acid sequence: CASSTGTGGLSTEAFF.

The chain carries TRBV7-9 and TRBJ2-3; 9 bases fit TRBD1. CDR1 is SEHNR and CDR2 is FQNEAQ in the germline V gene (reference sequence). J lost 3 bases, V lost 5 bases, and 3 bases had no gene match. The CDR3 sequence is 14 residues long. The CDR3 is CASSRDRETDTQYF. CDR3 coding DNA: TGTGCCAGCAGCCGGGACAGGGAAACAGATACGCAGTATTTT.

There are a few counts of this clone. This chain uses TRBV7-9 with TRBJ1-2, with no clear D. Trimming removed 4 bases from V and 6 bases from J, with 6 bases in between. From germline, CDR1 is SEHNR and CDR2 FQNEAQ (reference sequence). This CDR3 spans 11 amino acids. In nucleotides, the CDR3 is TGTGCCAGCAGCTACCAGGATGGCTACACCTTC. As protein: CASSYQDGYTF. Supplemented by reference TRBV7-9 and TRBJ1-2, the full variable domain reads DTGVSQNPRHKITKRGQNVTFRCDPISEHNRLYWYRQTLGQGPEFLTYFQNEAQLEKSRLLSDRFSAERPKGSFSTLEIQRTEQGDSAMYLCASSYQDGYTFGSGTRLTVV.

This clone was seen more than once but under ten times. The chain employs TRBV4-3 and TRBJ1-1; D perhaps matches TRBD1 (6 bases). Trimming removed 0 bases from V and 5 bases from J, with 13 bases in between. Germline CDR1 is LGHNA and CDR2 is YSLEER. The CDR3 loop spans 15 amino acids. The chain's CDR3 is CASSQDLQGGTEAFF. CDR3 DNA: TGCGCCAGCAGCCAAGATCTACAGGGAGGGACTGAAGCTTTCTTT.

J is TRBJ2-3 and V is TRBV7-6; 10 positions agree with TRBD2. This CDR3 is built from 16 residues. V gave up 0 bases and J gave up 3 bases; unmatched junction bases: 3. Germline CDR1 SGHVS, CDR2 FNYEAQ. As DNA, the CDR3 is TGTGCCAGCAGCTTAGCCCTAGCGGGGGAAACAGATACGCAGTATTTT. It is translated as CASSLALAGETDTQYF. The full variable domain, its missing parts supplied by reference TRBV7-6 and TRBJ2-3, is GAGVSQSPRYKVTKRGQDVALRCDPISGHVSLYWYRQALGQGPEFLTYFNYEAQQDKSGLPNDRFSAERPEGSISTLTIQRTEQRDSAMYRCASSLALAGETDTQYFGPGTRLTVL.

DNA of the CDR3: TGTGCCTGGGGCCGGACAGGGGGTCCCTATGGCTACACCTTC. Translation: CAWGRTGGPYGYTF. The V call is TRBV30, the J call TRBJ1-2, with TRBD1 matching 10 bases. From germline, CDR1 is GTSNPN and CDR2 SVGIG (reference sequence). The CDR3 totals 14 residues. The trim removed 5 bases at V and 4 bases at J, leaving 7 bases unmatched.

There are a few counts of this clone. The chain recombines TRBV10-2 with TRBJ1-2; 9 bases map to TRBD1. CDR3 length: 16 amino acids. In germline, CDR1 is WSHSY, CDR2 SAAADI. V trimming: 2 bases; J trimming: 4 bases; junction bases outside the gene matches: 8. CDR3 nucleotides: TGCGCCAGCAGTGAGACCACCGGGACAGGGTTCTATGGCTACACCTTC. Its protein product is CASSETTGTGFYGYTF.

J is TRBJ2-1 and V is TRBV9; weak D call: TRBD1 (6 bases). Germline V gene lookup returns CDR1 SGDLS and CDR2 YYNGEE. V was clipped by 0 bases and J by 7 bases, with 17 bases between them. This CDR3 region has 16 residues. The CDR3 spells CASSVVIQGVENEQFF. The CDR3 nucleotides read TGTGCCAGCAGCGTAGTGATACAGGGTGTTGAGAATGAGCAGTTCTTC.

The V and J genes are TRBV9 and TRBJ2-1; TRBD2 matches 12 bases. V shed 4 bases and J 2 bases; nucleotides not matched to a gene: 1. Germline CDR1 is SGDLS and CDR2 is YYNGEE. This CDR3 comprises 15 residues. CDR3 region: CASSPSGGAYNEQFF. The CDR3 DNA reads TGTGCCAGCAGCCCTAGCGGGGGGGCCTACAATGAGCAGTTCTTC.

This clone was detected a few times. The sample holds other DNA sequences that translate to the same CDR3. The rearrangement joins TRBV28 to TRBJ1-1; unclear D gene. This CDR3 spans 14 amino acids. The V gene's germline CDR1 is MDHEN and CDR2 SYDVKM. The V and J ends lost 7 bases and 4 bases respectively, with 16 bases between them. Here the CDR3 DNA reads TGTGCCAGCACCTTACCCACGGGGAGCACTGAAGCTTTCTTT. Protein product: CASTLPTGSTEAFF.

The chain carries TRBV5-4 and TRBJ2-5; a weak D match, TRBD2 (5 bases). CDR1 and CDR2 from the germline V gene are SGHNT and YYREEE (reference sequence). V was shortened by 4 bases and J by 0 bases, with 7 bases between the two germline ends. This CDR3 has 13 residues. CDR3 sequence: CASSTDYQETQYF. CDR3 DNA sequence: TGTGCCAGCAGCACGGACTACCAAGAGACCCAGTACTTC.

This sequence joins TRBV19 and TRBJ2-7; TRBD2 matches at 8 bases. Germline lookup yields CDR1 LNHDA and CDR2 SQIVND (reference sequence). With V trimmed by 9 bases and J by 0 bases, 7 bases remained unmatched. The length of the CDR3 is 14 residues. The CDR3 spells CASVGSGSSYEQYF. The CDR3 DNA follows: TGTGCCAGCGTTGGGAGCGGGAGCTCCTACGAGCAGTACTTC.

The sample holds a few counts of this clone. The chain carries TRBV7-6 and TRBJ1-6; TRBD1 is a possible D gene (6 bases). Germline V CDR1 and CDR2: SGHVS, FNYEAQ. This CDR3 contains 14 residues. Trimming stripped 5 bases from V and 11 bases from J, with 16 bases between. The CDR3 DNA sequence: TGTGCCAGCAGCCCCGGACAGCTTGGCGCACCCCTCCACTTT. It is translated as CASSPGQLGAPLHF. The full variable domain, rest sourced from reference TRBV7-6 and TRBJ1-6, is GAGVSQSPRYKVTKRGQDVALRCDPISGHVSLYWYRQALGQGPEFLTYFNYEAQQDKSGLPNDRFSAERPEGSISTLTIQRTEQRDSAMYRCASSPGQLGAPLHFGNGTRLTVT.

The genes are TRBV6-7 and TRBJ2-6; D is possibly TRBD1 (5 bases). Being an ORF, TRBV6-7 has a function that is uncertain. Deletions cut 5 bases from V and 1 base from J, with 12 bases between. The CDR3 totals 16 residues. CDR3 nucleotides: TGTGCCAGCAGTCCAACCGACAGATCTGGGGCCAACGTCCTGACTTTC. It translates to CASSPTDRSGANVLTF.